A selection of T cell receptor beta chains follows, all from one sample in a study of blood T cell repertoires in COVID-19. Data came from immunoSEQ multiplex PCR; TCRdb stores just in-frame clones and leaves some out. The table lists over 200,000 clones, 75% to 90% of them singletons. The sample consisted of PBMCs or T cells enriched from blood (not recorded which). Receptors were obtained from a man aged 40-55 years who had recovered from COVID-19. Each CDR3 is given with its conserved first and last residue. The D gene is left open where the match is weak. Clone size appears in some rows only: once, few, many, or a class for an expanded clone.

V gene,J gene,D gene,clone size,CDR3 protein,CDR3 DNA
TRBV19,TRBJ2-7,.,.,CASMADSTYEQYF,TGTGCCAGTATGGCGGACAGCACCTACGAGCAGTACTTC
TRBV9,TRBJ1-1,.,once,CASSVEYTLNTEAFF,TGTGCCAGCAGCGTAGAATACACCTTGAACACTGAAGCTTTCTTT
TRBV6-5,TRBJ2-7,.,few,CASSSRPETDYEQYF,TGTGCCAGCAGTTCGCGACCGGAGACTGACTACGAGCAGTACTTC
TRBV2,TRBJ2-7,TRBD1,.,CASSEGQGFYEQYF,TGTGCCAGCAGTGAGGGACAGGGGTTCTACGAGCAGTACTTC
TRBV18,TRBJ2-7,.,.,CASSPGGRAPYEQYF,TGTGCCAGCTCACCGGGGGGGCGGGCCCCCTACGAGCAGTACTTC
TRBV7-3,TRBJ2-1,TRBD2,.,CASSPLAGGRHNEQFF,TGTGCCAGCAGCCCACTCGCGGGGGGGCGTCACAATGAGCAGTTCTTC
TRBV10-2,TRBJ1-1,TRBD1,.,CASSDRALNTEAFF,TGCGCCAGCAGCGACAGGGCCCTAAACACTGAAGCTTTCTTT
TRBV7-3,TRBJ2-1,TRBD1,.,CASSPDRGGGEQFF,TGTGCCAGCAGCCCTGACAGGGGGGGTGGTGAGCAGTTCTTC
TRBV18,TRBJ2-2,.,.,CASSYRTGELFF,TGTGCCAGCTCCTACCGGACCGGGGAGCTGTTTTTT
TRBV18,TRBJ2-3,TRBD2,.,CASSPRTSGGTDTQYF,TGTGCCAGCTCACCCCGGACTAGCGGGGGCACAGATACGCAGTATTTT
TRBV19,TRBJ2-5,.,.,CASSLTSAATQYF,TGTGCCAGTAGTCTTACTAGTGCCGCGACCCAGTACTTC
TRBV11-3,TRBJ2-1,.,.,CASSSDREGDEQFF,TGTGCCAGCAGCTCAGACAGGGAGGGGGATGAGCAGTTCTTC
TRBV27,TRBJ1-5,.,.,CASSPIGGGIHQPQHF,TGTGCCAGCAGTCCTATCGGGGGAGGGATTCATCAGCCCCAGCATTTT
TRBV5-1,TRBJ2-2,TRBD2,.,CASSPGLAGLGELFF,TGCGCCAGCAGCCCGGGACTAGCGGGGTTGGGAGAGCTGTTTTTT
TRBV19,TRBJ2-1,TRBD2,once,CASGREGPASVNEQFF,TGTGCCTCGGGGAGGGAGGGGCCGGCCAGCGTCAATGAGCAGTTCTTC
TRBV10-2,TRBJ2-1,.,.,CASSDLAPSSYNEQFF,TGCGCCAGCAGTGACCTAGCCCCTAGCTCCTACAATGAGCAGTTCTTC
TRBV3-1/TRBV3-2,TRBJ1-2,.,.,CASSQDAVYGYTF,TGTGCCAGCAGCCAAGATGCAGTCTATGGCTACACCTTC
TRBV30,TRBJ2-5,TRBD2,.,CAWSVLGLAGKETQYF,TGTGCCTGGAGTGTTCTTGGACTAGCGGGGAAAGAGACCCAGTACTTC
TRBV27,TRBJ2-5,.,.,CASSPIGGRREETQYF,TGTGCCAGCAGTCCCATCGGGGGGCGTAGGGAAGAGACCCAGTACTTC
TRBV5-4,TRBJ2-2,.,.,CASTVTGELFF,TGTGCCAGCACCGTAACCGGGGAGCTGTTTTTT
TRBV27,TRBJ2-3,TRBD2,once,CASSLSASGHTQYF,TGTGCCAGCAGTTTATCGGCTAGCGGGCATACGCAGTATTTT
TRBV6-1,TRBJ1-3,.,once,CASSEVRTGSGNTIYF,TGTGCCAGCAGTGAAGTCCGTACCGGCTCTGGAAACACCATATATTTT
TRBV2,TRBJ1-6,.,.,CASSDPRRAVHF,TGTGCCAGCAGTGATCCACGCAGGGCCGTCCACTTT
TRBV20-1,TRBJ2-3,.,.,CSARERVEYF,TGCAGTGCTAGAGAGCGGGTTGAGTATTTT
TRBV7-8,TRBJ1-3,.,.,CASSFRAPGGTIYF,TGTGCCAGCAGCTTCCGGGCCCCCGGGGGCACCATATATTTT
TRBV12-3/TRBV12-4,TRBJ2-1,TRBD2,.,CASSFSAGVEQFF,TGTGCCAGCAGTTTCTCAGCGGGAGTGGAGCAGTTCTTC
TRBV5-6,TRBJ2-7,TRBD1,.,CASSSGTGAYEQYF,TGTGCCAGCAGCTCCGGGACAGGAGCCTACGAGCAGTACTTC
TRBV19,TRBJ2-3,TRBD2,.,CASRTSGRADTQYF,TGTGCCAGTAGAACAAGCGGGAGGGCAGATACGCAGTATTTT
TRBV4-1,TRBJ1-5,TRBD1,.,CASSQDGTGRPQHF,TGCGCCAGCAGCCAAGATGGGACAGGGCGGCCCCAGCATTTT
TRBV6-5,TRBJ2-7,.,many,CASSYSYRWEQYF,TGTGCCAGCAGTTACTCCTACCGATGGGAGCAGTACTTC
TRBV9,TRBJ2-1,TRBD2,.,CASSVELAGNGNNEQFF,TGTGCCAGCAGCGTAGAGCTAGCGGGGAACGGGAACAATGAGCAGTTCTTC